A few counts support the clone carrying this TCR beta chain. Patients counted as stable if ophthalmopathy did not develop within 18 months. Uncontrolled infection, other autoimmune disease, pregnancy or lactation disqualified patients from enrolment. Used for diagnoses were clinical symptoms, serum thyroxine and TRAb, thyroid ultrasound and orbital computed tomography. The data belong to a study of T cells in Graves' hyperthyroidism and ophthalmopathy. Researchers amplified the TCR beta CDR3 regions from RNA transcripts. An initial round of RT-PCR targeting the TCR CDR3 relied on the HTBI primer set. TCRdb used MiXCR to reprocess the multiplex PCR reads, holding one entry per CDR3 protein. Of 300,000 to 400,000 distinct CDR3 sequences listed, around 14% are singletons. Sample: blood. The source of this sequence is a woman in her late teens or twenties with Graves' hyperthyroidism.

The chain's CDR3 is CASRRGLGETKNIQYF. The CDR3 region has the DNA TGTGCCAGCAGGAGGGGTCTCGGAGAAACCAAAAACATTCAGTACTTC. The genes are TRBV12-3 or TRBV12-4 and TRBJ2-4; D tentatively fits TRBD1 or TRBD2 (5 bases each). The CDR3 has 16 amino acids. V shed 6 bases and J shed 2 bases, with 17 bases lying between them.